The 29 T cell receptor beta chains given below trace back to one sample, sequenced in a study of regulatory T cells in long-lasting Graves disease. Construction of TCR beta libraries relied on iRepertoire HTBI primers and on Arm-PCR targeting CDR3 regions. TCRdb ran MiXCR on the multiplex PCR reads and lists one entry per CDR3 protein. Found here are approximately 350,000 distinct CDR3 sequences, about a sixth of them singletons; the top ten hold roughly 27%. Sample time point: newly diagnosed GD, antithyroid drugs for less than 3 months. The TCR library was made from RNA extracted from PBMCs. These data also formed part of another study, on T cells in Graves' hyperthyroidism and ophthalmopathy.

The sample in question was peripheral blood mononuclear cells (PBMCs), obtained at new diagnosis, from a patient treated with antithyroid drugs. All receptors come from a man between 35 and 55 years old with Graves disease.

The V call is TRBV6-7, the J call TRBJ2-7, with D possibly being TRBD2 (5 bases). TRBV6-7 carries the ORF label, with uncertain function. V gave up 0 bases and J gave up 3 bases, with 6 bases separating them. The CDR3 runs to 13 residues. DNA for the CDR3: TGTGCCAGCAGTTACTCGAGGGTCTACGAGCAGTACTTC. It yields the protein CASSYSRVYEQYF.

At least ten counts were recorded for this clonotype. V is TRBV29-1 and J is TRBJ2-1; maybe TRBD2 (6 bases). V was trimmed by 4 bases and J by 6 bases, leaving 13 bases between them. The CDR3 has 13 residues. CDR1 and CDR2 (germline): SQVTM, ANQGSEA. CDR3 DNA sequence: TGCAGCGTTGCGCGGGGCCGAACCAATGAGCAGTTCTTC. This encodes CSVARGRTNEQFF.

This clonotype was recorded at least ten times. The CDR3 sequence is CASSRQGRRTEAFF. The CDR3 DNA reads TGTGCCAGCTCGAGACAGGGTCGGAGGACTGAAGCTTTCTTT. The chain carries TRBV2 and TRBJ1-1, with 7 bases matching TRBD1. Germline CDR1 reads SNHLY; CDR2 reads FYNNEI. V shed 8 bases, J shed 5 bases, and the junction held 11 bases outside the gene matches. The CDR3 has 14 residues.

In its sample, this clonotype was seen once. The chain links TRBV29-1 to TRBJ2-1; D unresolved. The DNA end favors TRBJ2-5, so the J call may be wrong. The CDR3 has 12 amino acids. CDR1 is SQVTM and CDR2 is ANQGSEA in the germline V gene. CDR3 residues: CSGVPTGETQYF. The CDR3 DNA is TGCAGCGGGGTACCTACCGGAGAGACCCAGTACTTC.

This clonotype was observed at least ten times. The DNA is left out, because the CDR3 cannot be placed on it with certainty; the CDR3 is given as TCRdb lists it. This chain joins TRBV28 and TRBJ1-5; the table's D call, TRBD1, was not checked against the DNA. Germline values: CDR1 MDHEN, CDR2 SYDVKM. Both ends counted, the CDR3 spans 15 residues. This chain's CDR3 is CASILGAGINQPQHF.

There are many counts of this clonotype. This chain joins TRBV15 and TRBJ1-1; a possible D gene is TRBD1 (5 bases). V was pared by 8 bases and J by 4 bases, with 14 bases between. CDR3 size: 13 residues. The germline CDR1 and CDR2 sequences are LNHNV and YYDKDF (reference sequence). This CDR3 reads CATGDARSTEAFF. The CDR3 bases are TGTGCCACCGGGGACGCTCGATCCACTGAAGCTTTCTTT.

This clonotype occurred many times. The chain combines TRBV11-1 with TRBJ2-2; TRBD1 is a possible D gene (6 bases). Between the trimmed V and J ends, which lost 4 bases and 6 bases, there was a span of 12 bases. CDR3 length: 14 residues. Germline CDR1 reads SGHAT; CDR2 reads FQDESV (reference sequence). CDR3 sequence: CASSSPSGAGELFF. The CDR3 DNA reads TGTGCCAGCAGCTCTCCATCAGGGGCCGGGGAGCTGTTTTTT.

This clonotype has only a few counts. This rearrangement joins TRBV12-3 or TRBV12-4 to TRBJ2-4; the D gene could be TRBD1 or TRBD2 (5 bases each). Trimming took 4 bases from V and 8 from J, leaving 12 bases between them. The length of the CDR3 is 13 residues. The CDR3 DNA follows: TGTGCCAGCAGTTCATTTGTGGGGGACATTCAGTACTTC. Its protein is CASSSFVGDIQYF.

Worth noting for this clonotype: A much larger clone sits a single nucleotide away, making a read error possible. J is TRBJ2-7 and V is TRBV30; D unresolved. Trimming cost V 2 bases and J 4 bases, with 12 bases left between them. The CDR3 spans 13 residues. CDR1 is GTSNPN, CDR2 SVGIG, per germline (reference sequence). The CDR3 here is CAWSSPGGYEQYF. CDR3 in DNA: TGTGCCTGGAGTTCCCCCGGCGGTTACGAGCAGTACTTC. Drawing the rest from reference TRBV30 and TRBJ2-7, the complete variable domain is SQTIHQWPATLVQPVGSPLSLECTVEGTSNPNLYWYRQAAGRGLQLLFYSVGIGQISSEVPQNLSASRPQDRQFILSSKKLLLSDSGFYLCAWSSPGGYEQYFGPGTRLTVT.

The J gene is TRBJ2-1, the V gene TRBV9; D not certain. The CDR3 runs 12 residues. V was cut by 0 bases and J by 10 bases, with 8 bases left in between. From germline, CDR1 is SGDLS and CDR2 YYNGEE. The CDR3 sequence is CASSVAAGEQFF. The CDR3 DNA reads as TGTGCCAGCAGCGTAGCGGCTGGGGAGCAGTTCTTC.

This clonotype was seen at least ten times. The chain uses TRBV11-3 and TRBJ2-7, with 10 nucleotides matching TRBD2. J gave up 4 bases and V 0 bases, and 6 bases lay outside the gene matches. The CDR3 has 16 amino acids. Germline values: CDR1 SGHNT, CDR2 YENEEA. CDR3 loop: CASSLDSLAGYYEQYF. As DNA, the CDR3 is TGTGCCAGCAGCTTAGACTCACTAGCGGGATATTACGAGCAGTACTTC.

This clonotype was observed many times. The chain recombines TRBV5-1 with TRBJ2-1, with D possibly matching TRBD1 (6 bases). The CDR3 is 16 amino acids. CDR1 SGHRS and CDR2 YFSETQ come from the germline V gene. Trimming left V 1 base short and J 5 bases short, with 16 bases between. The CDR3 reads CASSLISQGLDNEQFF. The CDR3 DNA reads TGCGCCAGCAGCTTGATTAGCCAGGGGCTGGACAATGAGCAGTTCTTC.

This clonotype appeared many times. The rearrangement joins TRBV11-3 to TRBJ2-5; 9 bases map to TRBD1. V gave up 5 bases and J gave up 4 bases; unmatched junction bases: 8. Per germline, CDR1 SGHNT and CDR2 YENEEA. The CDR3 spans 15 residues. For the CDR3, the DNA is TGTGCCAGCAGCGAGGGACAGGGTTCCCTAGAGACCCAGTACTTC. Translating gives CASSEGQGSLETQYF.

The chain couples TRBV4-3 to TRBJ2-2; maybe TRBD1 (6 bases). The CDR3 sequence is 15 residues long. Germline-derived CDR1 and CDR2 are LGHNA and YSLEER. Trimming shortened V by 4 bases and J by 3 bases, and 12 bases separated the two germline ends. The CDR3 coding sequence is TGCGCCAGCAGCCCCACAGGGAAGGACACCGGGGAGCTGTTTTTT. This gives the protein CASSPTGKDTGELFF.

This clonotype was found many times. This rearrangement joins TRBV28 to TRBJ2-7; maybe TRBD1 (5 bases). From germline, CDR1 is MDHEN and CDR2 SYDVKM. CDR3 length: 14 residues. V lost 3 bases and J 2 bases, leaving 11 bases between the germline ends. The CDR3 bases are TGTGCCAGCAGTTTTTCCCAGGGCGCCTACGAGCAGTACTTC. Protein sequence: CASSFSQGAYEQYF.

This clonotype was seen repeatedly, ten times or more. The chain employs TRBV12-3 or TRBV12-4 and TRBJ2-5; possible D gene TRBD2, 6 bases. The CDR3 length is 17 residues. Trimming removed 3 bases from V and 0 bases from J, with 17 bases in between. The CDR3 is CASSFGGGGLNQETQYF. The DNA for the CDR3 is TGTGCCAGCAGTTTTGGAGGTGGAGGACTAAACCAAGAGACCCAGTACTTC.

This clonotype came up once. A much larger clone lies one base from this, so it may be a read error. This rearrangement joins TRBV12-3 or TRBV12-4 to TRBJ2-1; a weak D match, TRBD2 (5 bases). Trimming stripped 4 bases from V and 8 bases from J, with 18 bases between. The CDR3 is 15 amino acids. This CDR3 reads CASSWTLSLYDEQFF. Here the CDR3 DNA reads TGTGCCAGCAGTTGGACTCTATCGCTATACGATGAGCAGTTCTTC.

Many counts were recorded for this clonotype. The chain carries TRBV9 and TRBJ2-1, with D tentatively TRBD1 (6 bases). Trimming took off 3 bases at V and 6 bases at J, with 19 bases between the two ends. There are 16 residues in the CDR3. Germline V gene data show CDR1 as SGDLS and CDR2 as YYNGEE. CDR3 amino acids: CASSAQQGFSANEQFF. The CDR3 region has the DNA TGTGCCAGCAGCGCCCAACAGGGTTTCTCGGCCAATGAGCAGTTCTTC.

This chain connects TRBV10-3 to TRBJ1-4, with D hard to call. V lost 5 bases and J 4 bases, leaving 8 bases between the germline ends. The length of the CDR3 is 13 residues. Germline loops: CDR1 ENHRY, CDR2 SYGVKD. The CDR3 reads CAISTGLNEKLFF. The CDR3 region has the DNA TGTGCCATCAGTACTGGGCTTAATGAAAAACTGTTTTTT.

With respect to this clonotype: This may come from a read error, since a much larger clone is one base off. The chain carries TRBV3-1 and TRBJ1-4, with D unclear. The CDR3 is 16 amino acids. CDR1 is LGHDT and CDR2 is YNNKEL in the germline V gene (reference sequence). CDR3 region: CASSQDRGRSNEKLVF. CDR3 DNA: TGTGCCAGCAGCCAAGATCGAGGCAGAAGTAATGAAAAACTGGTTTTT.

Comments on this clonotype: One end of the junction varies from germline; a read error may be responsible. The chain joins TRBV5-1 to TRBJ2-4; a possible D gene is TRBD1 (6 bases). CDR1 is SGHRS and CDR2 is YFSETQ in the germline V gene. This CDR3 comprises 14 residues. For the CDR3, the DNA is TGTGCCAGCAGCTTGCCCGGACAGAAAAACATTCAGTACTTC. Translating it yields CASSLPGQKNIQYF.

Concerning this clonotype itself: A much larger clone lies a single base off, so this may be a read error. The chain carries TRBV4-1 and TRBJ2-7; D not certain. CDR1 is MGHRA and CDR2 is YSYEKL in the germline V gene. The ends were cut back, 1 base at V and 2 bases at J, with 9 bases in the middle. This CDR3 has 14 amino acids. In DNA form, the CDR3 reads TGCGCCAGCAGCCAAGGGACCCAGACCTACGAGCAGTACTTC. Translation: CASSQGTQTYEQYF.

This clonotype was seen many times. The V call is TRBV5-4, the J call TRBJ2-3; TRBD1 agrees at 10 bases. Germline CDR1 SGHNT, CDR2 YYREEE (reference sequence). The CDR3 covers 16 residues. J was trimmed by 4 bases and V by 0 bases; bases with no gene match: 5. In DNA form, the CDR3 reads TGTGCCAGCAGCTTGGCCCCGGGACAGGGGTCAGATACGCAGTATTTT. Its translation is CASSLAPGQGSDTQYF. The full variable domain, rest sourced from reference TRBV5-4 and TRBJ2-3, is ETGVTQSPTHLIKTRGQQVTLRCSSQSGHNTVSWYQQALGQGPQFIFQYYREEENGRGNFPPRFSGLQFPNYSSELNVNALELDDSALYLCASSLAPGQGSDTQYFGPGTRLTVL.

This clonotype has ten or more counts. The chain joins TRBV20-1 to TRBJ2-5; TRBD1 aligns across 7 bases. The CDR3 is 14 amino acids. CDR1 is DFQATT and CDR2 is SNEGSKA in the germline V gene (reference sequence). V dropped 6 bases and J dropped 2; count of bases not matched to a gene: 9. The chain's CDR3 is CSATPGTVQETQYF. The DNA of the CDR3 is TGCAGTGCCACCCCCGGGACAGTACAAGAGACCCAGTACTTC.

Ten or more counts support this clonotype. The chain recombines TRBV24-1 with TRBJ2-5; TRBD2 aligns across 7 bases. CDR1 KGHDR and CDR2 SFDVKD come from the germline V gene. V dropped 3 bases and J dropped 1; count of bases not matched to a gene: 7. The CDR3 spans 16 residues. The CDR3 sequence: CATSDPKRGGQETQYF. In nucleotides, the CDR3 is TGTGCCACCAGTGATCCTAAGCGGGGCGGCCAAGAGACCCAGTACTTC.

The chain's CDR3 is CASSRRLADPKETQYF. CDR3 in DNA: TGTGCCAGCAGCCGACGACTAGCGGACCCAAAAGAGACCCAGTACTTC. The chain combines TRBV7-9 with TRBJ2-5; 9 bases map to TRBD2. This CDR3 comprises 16 residues. The J segment lost 3 bases and the V segment lost 5 bases, leaving 10 bases of the junction unmatched. Germline V gives CDR1 SEHNR, CDR2 FQNEAQ (reference sequence). The full variable domain, in which reference TRBV7-9 and TRBJ2-5 provide the parts outside the CDR3, is DTGVSQNPRHKITKRGQNVTFRCDPISEHNRLYWYRQTLGQGPEFLTYFQNEAQLEKSRLLSDRFSAERPKGSFSTLEIQRTEQGDSAMYLCASSRRLADPKETQYFGPGTRLLVL.

This chain links TRBV3-1 with TRBJ2-7, with 9 bases lining up with TRBD1. The CDR3 has 13 residues. V was pared by 9 bases and J by 4 bases, with 7 bases of the junction left unmatched. Germline loops: CDR1 LGHDT, CDR2 YNNKEL (reference sequence). CDR3 coding DNA: TGTGCCAGGACGAAGGGACAGGGTTACGAGCAGTACTTC. Translating it yields CARTKGQGYEQYF.

At least ten counts were recorded for this clonotype. The chain has TRBV5-1 and TRBJ1-2, with D tentatively TRBD1 (6 bases). Trimming shortened V by 0 bases and J by 4 bases, and 13 bases separated the two germline ends. This CDR3 has 15 amino acids. CDR1 and CDR2 (germline): SGHRS, YFSETQ. The CDR3, as DNA: TGCGCCAGCAGCTTGGATCGCGGGGGGGCCTATGGCTACACCTTC. It yields the protein CASSLDRGGAYGYTF.

This clonotype was seen at least ten times. The chain recombines TRBV28 with TRBJ1-2, with D maybe TRBD1 (6 bases). V gave up 1 base and J gave up 7 bases, with 10 bases separating them. Germline-derived CDR1 and CDR2 are MDHEN and SYDVKM. CDR3 length: 13 amino acids. The CDR3 DNA reads as TGTGCCAGCAGTTTATCAGGGGCTGCTGGCTACACCTTC. It is translated as CASSLSGAAGYTF.